The present T cell receptor (beta chain) was sequenced within a study of blood T cell repertoires in COVID-19. Study details: Samples came from the United States, Italy and Spain, spanning acute and convalescent COVID-19. PBMCs, B-cell-depleted T cells, or T cells provided the cDNA or gDNA that made up the material.

How the authors handled the data: Amplification from reference gene primers served as the basis for estimated nucleated cell counts. Sequencing used immunoSEQ multiplex PCR; TCRdb keeps in-frame clones, though not all of them. The V and J calls and clone size are taken from that table; D and trimming were inferred from the DNA. The sample contains more than 45,000 clones, about 84% of which appear only once. This CDR3 has 12 amino acids. Per the germline V gene, CDR1 is LGHDT and CDR2 is YNNKEL (reference sequence). Deletions cut 5 bases from V and 5 bases from J, with 9 bases between. Material: peripheral blood. The chain couples TRBV3-1 (or the pseudogene TRBV3-2) to TRBJ1-1; D is perhaps TRBD1 (6 bases). The receptor comes from a woman aged 55-69 years with acute or convalescent COVID-19. The CDR3 DNA follows: TGTGCCAGCAGCACAGGGTATACTGAAGCTTTCTTT. Protein product: CASSTGYTEAFF.